Sequencing of this T cell receptor (beta chain) was carried out in a study of shared clonotypes between healthy human individuals. The table came from immunoSEQ multiplex PCR; TCRdb's copy has only in-frame clones and leaves some out. The repertoire includes roughly 2.4 million clones, approximately 96% of them detected once, and more than 0.1% sits in the top ten. Sequencing was done on a sample of naive CD4+ T cells sorted from blood. Documented subset: CD45RA+ positively selected. The source is a young man in good health.

The CDR3 loop is CASSYRGKSYEQYF. CDR3 in DNA: TGTGCCAGCAGTTACCGCGGGAAATCCTACGAGCAGTACTTC. V usage is TRBV6-5 and J usage is TRBJ2-7; D possibly corresponds to TRBD2 (6 bases). Per the germline V gene, CDR1 is MNHEY and CDR2 is SVGAGI. The V and J ends lost 2 bases and 1 base respectively, with 9 bases between them. The CDR3 runs 14 residues.